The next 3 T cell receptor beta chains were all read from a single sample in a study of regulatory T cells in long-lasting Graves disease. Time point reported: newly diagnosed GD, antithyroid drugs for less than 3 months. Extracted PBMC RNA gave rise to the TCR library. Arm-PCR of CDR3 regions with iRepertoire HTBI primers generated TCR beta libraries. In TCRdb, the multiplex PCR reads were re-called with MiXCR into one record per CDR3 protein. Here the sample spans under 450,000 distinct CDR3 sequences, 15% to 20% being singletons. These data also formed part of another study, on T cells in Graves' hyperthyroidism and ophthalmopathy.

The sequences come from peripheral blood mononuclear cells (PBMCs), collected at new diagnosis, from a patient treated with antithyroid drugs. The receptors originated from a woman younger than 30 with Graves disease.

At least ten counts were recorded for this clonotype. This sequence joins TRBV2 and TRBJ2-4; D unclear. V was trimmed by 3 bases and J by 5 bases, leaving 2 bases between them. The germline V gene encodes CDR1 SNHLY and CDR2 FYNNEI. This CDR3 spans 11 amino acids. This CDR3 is CASSDENIQYF. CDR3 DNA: TGTGCCAGCAGTGACGAAAACATTCAGTACTTC.

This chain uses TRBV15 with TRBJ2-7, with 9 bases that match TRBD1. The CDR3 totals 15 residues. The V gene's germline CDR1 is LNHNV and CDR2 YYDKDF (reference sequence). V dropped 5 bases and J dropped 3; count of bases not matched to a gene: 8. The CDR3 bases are TGTGCCACCAGCGGAGGGACAGGGTCAAACTACGAGCAGTACTTC. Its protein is CATSGGTGSNYEQYF.

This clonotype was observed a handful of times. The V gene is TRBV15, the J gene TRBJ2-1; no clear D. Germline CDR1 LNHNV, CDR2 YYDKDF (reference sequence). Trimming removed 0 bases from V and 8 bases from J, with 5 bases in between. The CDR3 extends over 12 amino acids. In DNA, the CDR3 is TGTGCCACCAGCAGAGATCGGGATGAGCAGTTCTTC. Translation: CATSRDRDEQFF.